These T cell receptor beta chains were read from a single sample in a study of response to subunit inactivated influenza vaccine. From the RT-PCR reads, TCRdb called clonotypes with MiXCR, one entry per CDR3 protein. The sample contains about 800,000 distinct CDR3 sequences, about 20% of which appear only once. The material sequenced was PBMCs from blood, taken around 5 days after vaccination. These receptors originate from a man between 50 and 59 years old who received an inactivated influenza vaccine. The CDR3 runs from the conserved cysteine through the conserved F or W.

TRBJ1-1 TRBV29-1 CSGRQTGNTEAFF
TRBJ2-1 TRBV24-1 CATSGGLAGEGSYNEQFF
TRBJ2-3 TRBV5-1 CASSLGSGSSDTQYF
TRBJ2-7 TRBV6-2/TRBV6-3 CASSYSGLLLEQYF
TRBJ2-1 TRBV18 CASSPLAGRYNEQFF
TRBJ2-7 TRBV28 CASSSISRGPNPYEQYF
TRBJ1-1 TRBV6-6 CASSSDREAFF
TRBJ2-5 TRBV6-5 CASSYSGRSSGSYQETQYF
TRBJ2-1 TRBV13 CASSTPNILAGVVYNEQFF
TRBJ2-1 TRBV29-1 CSVLGGTLRSYNEQFF
TRBJ2-5 TRBV4-3 CASSQDQQTQYF
TRBJ2-5 TRBV12-3/TRBV12-4 CASSLDFGVETQYF
TRBJ2-5 TRBV4-2 CASSQPPGLAGDAETQYF
TRBJ1-4 TRBV20-1 CSARDLGGPPANEKLFF
TRBJ2-6 TRBV18 CASSIDSPLSGANVLTF